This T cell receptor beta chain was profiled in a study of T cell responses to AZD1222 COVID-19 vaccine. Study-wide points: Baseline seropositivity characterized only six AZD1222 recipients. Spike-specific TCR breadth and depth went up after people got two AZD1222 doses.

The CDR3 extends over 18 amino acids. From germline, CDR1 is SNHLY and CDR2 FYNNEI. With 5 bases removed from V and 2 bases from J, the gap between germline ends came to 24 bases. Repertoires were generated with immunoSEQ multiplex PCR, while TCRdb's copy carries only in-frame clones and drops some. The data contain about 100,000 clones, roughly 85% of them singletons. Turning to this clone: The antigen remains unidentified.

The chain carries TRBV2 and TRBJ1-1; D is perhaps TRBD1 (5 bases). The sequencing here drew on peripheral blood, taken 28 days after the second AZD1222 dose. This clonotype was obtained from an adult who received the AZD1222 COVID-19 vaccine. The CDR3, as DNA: TGTGCCAGCAGTCCTGGCCTTTCCCGGGGCCTTTTTAACACTGAAGCTTTCTTT. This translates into CASSPGLSRGLFNTEAFF.